This T cell receptor beta chain was obtained from a study of blood T cell repertoires in COVID-19. Across the whole study: The study drew acute and convalescent COVID-19 samples from the United States, Italy and Spain. T cells, B-cell-depleted T cells, or PBMCs supplied cDNA or gDNA.

This clone was seen just once. CDR3 length: 14 residues. Germline V gene lookup returns CDR1 SGHAT and CDR2 FQNNGV. Trimming shortened V by 4 bases and J by 7 bases, and 14 bases separated the two germline ends. Per the authors' pipeline: It was from reference gene primer amplification that nucleated cell counts were estimated. Profiling relied on immunoSEQ multiplex PCR, and the TCRdb table lists in-frame clones only, not all of them. That table furnishes V, J and clone size, whereas the DNA furnished D and trimming. The table lists some 180,000 clones, 76% of them singletons. The chain has TRBV11-2 and TRBJ1-5; D ambiguous. The sequencing sample was made of peripheral blood. This sequence originates from a woman aged 50 to 60 with active or convalescent COVID-19. The CDR3 is CASSSTGNSQPQHF. As DNA, the CDR3 is TGTGCCAGCAGCTCCACCGGTAATTCACAGCCCCAGCATTTT.